Listed below are T cell receptor beta chains from one sample, sequenced in a study of CD8 T cells in Susac syndrome. One entry per CDR3 protein results from TCRdb running MiXCR on the immunoSEQ multiplex PCR reads. The table records approximately 200,000 distinct CDR3 sequences, over 90% of them present only once. The sample comprised CD4+ T cells from PBMCs. Receptors originate from a human donor with multiple sclerosis. Each CDR3 is given with its conserved first and last residue. A D gene is named only where the DNA matches it firmly. The size of a clone is reported for some rows only, either as once, few or many, or as a class for expanded clones.

clone size: few; V gene: TRBV2; D gene: TRBD1; CDR3 length: 13; J gene: TRBJ1-5; CDR3 DNA: TGTGCCAGTCGACAGGGGGGCAATCAGCCCCAGCATTTT; CDR3 protein: CASRQGGNQPQHF
clone size: NA; V gene: TRBV15; D gene: NA; CDR3 length: 17; J gene: TRBJ1-1; CDR3 DNA: TGTGCCACCAGCAGAGATCGGTGGGGGGCTCCGAACACTGAAGCTTTCTTT; CDR3 protein: CATSRDRWGAPNTEAFF
clone size: NA; V gene: TRBV12-3/TRBV12-4; D gene: NA; CDR3 length: 12; J gene: TRBJ2-1; CDR3 DNA: TGTGCCAGCAGTTTAACGTACGGTGAGCAGTTCTTC; CDR3 protein: CASSLTYGEQFF
clone size: NA; V gene: TRBV20-1; D gene: NA; CDR3 length: 13; J gene: TRBJ1-6; CDR3 DNA: TGCAGTGCTAGGACAGAATATAATTCACCCCTCCACTTT; CDR3 protein: CSARTEYNSPLHF
clone size: NA; V gene: TRBV6-5; D gene: NA; CDR3 length: 13; J gene: TRBJ2-1; CDR3 DNA: TGTGCCAGCAGACAAATGGGGGGCAGTGAGCAGTTCTTC; CDR3 protein: CASRQMGGSEQFF
clone size: NA; V gene: TRBV25-1; D gene: NA; CDR3 length: 14; J gene: TRBJ2-4; CDR3 DNA: TGTGCCAGCAGTGAATATGGTGAACCGGACATTCAGTACTTC; CDR3 protein: CASSEYGEPDIQYF
clone size: NA; V gene: TRBV15; D gene: NA; CDR3 length: 16; J gene: TRBJ2-6; CDR3 DNA: TGTGCCACCAGCAGAGGACGGAGCTCTGGGGCCAACGTCCTGACTTTC; CDR3 protein: CATSRGRSSGANVLTF
clone size: NA; V gene: TRBV3-1; D gene: TRBD2; CDR3 length: 16; J gene: TRBJ2-3; CDR3 DNA: TGTGCCAGCAGTCCTTCTAGCGGGGCGGGGGCAGATACGCAGTATTTT; CDR3 protein: CASSPSSGAGADTQYF
clone size: NA; V gene: TRBV29-1; D gene: NA; CDR3 length: 14; J gene: TRBJ2-1; CDR3 DNA: TGCAGCGTTGAGAGGACCCCCGCCTACAATGAGCAGTTCTTC; CDR3 protein: CSVERTPAYNEQFF
clone size: NA; V gene: TRBV20-1; D gene: NA; CDR3 length: 14; J gene: TRBJ1-1; CDR3 DNA: TGCAGTGCTAGTTCCACCGACACGAACACTGAAGCTTTCTTT; CDR3 protein: CSASSTDTNTEAFF
clone size: once; V gene: TRBV11-2; D gene: TRBD1; CDR3 length: 13; J gene: TRBJ1-1; CDR3 DNA: TGTGCCAGCAGCGTTGACAGGGCCGCTGAAGCTTTCTTT; CDR3 protein: CASSVDRAAEAFF
clone size: NA; V gene: TRBV5-1; D gene: NA; CDR3 length: 15; J gene: TRBJ2-1; CDR3 DNA: TGCGCCAGCAGCTTGAGGGCCCCGAACCACAATGAGCAGTTCTTC; CDR3 protein: CASSLRAPNHNEQFF
clone size: NA; V gene: TRBV3-1; D gene: TRBD1; CDR3 length: 15; J gene: TRBJ1-2; CDR3 DNA: TGTGCCAGCGCTACGGGACAGGGGACTAACTATGGCTACACCTTC; CDR3 protein: CASATGQGTNYGYTF
clone size: NA; V gene: TRBV3-1; D gene: TRBD1; CDR3 length: 13; J gene: TRBJ2-7; CDR3 DNA: TGTGCCAGCAGCCAAGAAGGGGGCGGCGAGCAGTACTTC; CDR3 protein: CASSQEGGGEQYF
clone size: NA; V gene: TRBV28; D gene: NA; CDR3 length: 12; J gene: TRBJ1-6; CDR3 DNA: TGTACAGCCGGGGACCGAGCGTCACCCCTCCACTTT; CDR3 protein: CTAGDRASPLHF
clone size: NA; V gene: TRBV19; D gene: NA; CDR3 length: 12; J gene: TRBJ1-2; CDR3 DNA: TGTGCCAGTAGTAATCGACAGATTGGCTACACCTTC; CDR3 protein: CASSNRQIGYTF